This is a list of T cell receptor beta chains from one sample in a study of beta chain features in type 1 diabetes. Only in-frame clones appear in the TCRdb table, and some are missing; sequencing was by immunoSEQ multiplex PCR. The table shows 200,000 to 250,000 clones, with over 9.5% occurring only once. The sequenced sample was naive CD4+ T cells from blood. These receptors were collected from a woman between 18 and 30 years old in good health. CDR3s include the opening cysteine and the closing phenylalanine or tryptophan. Each record gives: V gene, D gene, J gene, clone size, CDR3 protein, CDR3 DNA. D genes are given only for firm matches. Rows may omit the clone size; those that give it use once, few, many or a size class.

v_call: TRBV5-1
d_call: NA
j_call: TRBJ2-1
clone_size: NA
cdr3_aa: CASTLSTEQFF
cdr3_nt: TGCGCCAGCACCCTCTCCACAGAGCAGTTCTTC

v_call: TRBV5-6
d_call: NA
j_call: TRBJ1-2
clone_size: few
cdr3_aa: CASSLRGLPPMGGYTF
cdr3_nt: TGTGCCAGCAGCTTGCGGGGTCTCCCCCCTATGGGTGGCTACACCTTC

v_call: TRBV7-8
d_call: NA
j_call: TRBJ2-7
clone_size: few
cdr3_aa: CASSLSSGALSYEQYF
cdr3_nt: TGTGCCAGCAGCTTATCGTCTGGGGCCCTCTCCTACGAGCAGTACTTC

v_call: TRBV9
d_call: NA
j_call: TRBJ1-1
clone_size: NA
cdr3_aa: CASSARGGRAFF
cdr3_nt: TGTGCCAGCAGCGCTAGAGGGGGAAGGGCTTTCTTT

v_call: TRBV28
d_call: TRBD1
j_call: TRBJ2-7
clone_size: few
cdr3_aa: CASSPGGQPYEQYF
cdr3_nt: TGTGCCAGCAGTCCAGGGGGCCAGCCCTACGAGCAGTACTTC

v_call: TRBV27
d_call: TRBD2
j_call: TRBJ2-7
clone_size: few
cdr3_aa: CASSPTSGSSYEQYF
cdr3_nt: TGTGCCAGCAGTCCGACTAGCGGGAGCTCCTACGAGCAGTACTTC

v_call: TRBV29-1
d_call: TRBD1
j_call: TRBJ1-5
clone_size: few
cdr3_aa: CSVGQGGQPQHF
cdr3_nt: TGCAGCGTCGGACAGGGAGGACAGCCCCAGCATTTT

v_call: TRBV27
d_call: NA
j_call: TRBJ1-1
clone_size: few
cdr3_aa: CARAGGQCSMGQGSFRNTEAFF
cdr3_nt: TGTGCCAGAGCGGGGGGACAATGTTCTATGGGTCAGGGGTCCTTTAGGAACACTGAAGCTTTCTTT

v_call: TRBV7-8
d_call: NA
j_call: TRBJ2-5
clone_size: NA
cdr3_aa: CASSLPLGGQTYQETQYF
cdr3_nt: TGTGCCAGCAGCTTGCCCTTAGGCGGTCAGACGTACCAAGAGACCCAGTACTTC

v_call: TRBV30
d_call: TRBD1
j_call: TRBJ1-1
clone_size: few
cdr3_aa: CASHYRGNTEAFF
cdr3_nt: TGTGCCTCCCACTACAGGGGGAACACTGAAGCTTTCTTT

v_call: TRBV7-6
d_call: TRBD2
j_call: TRBJ2-1
clone_size: few
cdr3_aa: CASSPGPRSGSKGEQFF
cdr3_nt: TGTGCCAGCAGCCCCGGCCCGAGGAGCGGGAGTAAAGGGGAGCAGTTCTTC

v_call: TRBV5-1
d_call: NA
j_call: TRBJ1-2
clone_size: few
cdr3_aa: CASSLGQNYGYTF
cdr3_nt: TGCGCCAGCAGCTTGGGGCAGAACTATGGCTACACCTTC

v_call: TRBV30
d_call: NA
j_call: TRBJ2-2
clone_size: NA
cdr3_aa: CAWSSSALKGTGELFF
cdr3_nt: TGTGCCTGGAGTTCATCGGCCTTAAAGGGGACCGGGGAGCTGTTTTTT

v_call: TRBV7-2
d_call: TRBD2
j_call: TRBJ2-5
clone_size: few
cdr3_aa: CASSHPRGGRLQETQYF
cdr3_nt: TGTGCCAGCAGCCACCCACGGGGCGGGAGACTCCAAGAGACCCAGTACTTC

v_call: TRBV30
d_call: TRBD2
j_call: TRBJ2-1
clone_size: few
cdr3_aa: CACWASGGFLDEQFF
cdr3_nt: TGTGCCTGCTGGGCCAGCGGGGGCTTCCTCGATGAGCAGTTCTTC

v_call: TRBV4-1
d_call: TRBD2
j_call: TRBJ2-1
clone_size: NA
cdr3_aa: CASSQRDLAGYSYNEQFF
cdr3_nt: TGCGCCAGCAGCCAGCGCGACCTAGCGGGGTACTCCTACAATGAGCAGTTCTTC

v_call: TRBV30
d_call: TRBD2
j_call: TRBJ2-7
clone_size: NA
cdr3_aa: CAFNPGGPYEQYF
cdr3_nt: TGTGCCTTTAACCCGGGAGGGCCCTACGAGCAGTACTTC

v_call: TRBV29-1
d_call: NA
j_call: TRBJ1-2
clone_size: many
cdr3_aa: CSVADNGYTF
cdr3_nt: TGCAGCGTTGCGGACAACGGCTACACCTTC

v_call: TRBV7-9
d_call: TRBD1
j_call: TRBJ2-5
clone_size: NA
cdr3_aa: CASSLGDRGPQETQYF
cdr3_nt: TGTGCCAGCAGCTTAGGGGACAGGGGGCCCCAAGAGACCCAGTACTTC

v_call: TRBV5-6
d_call: NA
j_call: TRBJ1-5
clone_size: few
cdr3_aa: CASSLGVGVWPQHF
cdr3_nt: TGTGCCAGCAGCTTGGGCGTCGGGGTATGGCCCCAGCATTTT

v_call: TRBV5-4
d_call: NA
j_call: TRBJ1-2
clone_size: few
cdr3_aa: CASSLEGVRYGYTF
cdr3_nt: TGTGCCAGCAGCTTGGAGGGGGTGAGGTATGGCTACACCTTC

v_call: TRBV19
d_call: TRBD1
j_call: TRBJ1-1
clone_size: few
cdr3_aa: CASSRQGGNTEAFF
cdr3_nt: TGTGCCAGTAGTCGACAGGGGGGAAACACTGAAGCTTTCTTT

v_call: TRBV5-1
d_call: TRBD2
j_call: TRBJ2-1
clone_size: few
cdr3_aa: CASSLTTSGPRDEQFF
cdr3_nt: TGCGCCAGCAGCTTGACGACTAGCGGGCCTCGGGATGAGCAGTTCTTC

v_call: TRBV28
d_call: TRBD1
j_call: TRBJ2-5
clone_size: few
cdr3_aa: CASSTLREGASETQYF
cdr3_nt: TGTGCCAGCAGTACACTTCGTGAGGGGGCTTCGGAGACCCAGTACTTC

v_call: TRBV11-2
d_call: TRBD2
j_call: TRBJ2-1
clone_size: few
cdr3_aa: CASSSLGGSANEQFF
cdr3_nt: TGTGCCAGCAGCTCACTGGGGGGGTCGGCGAATGAGCAGTTCTTC

v_call: TRBV7-9
d_call: TRBD2
j_call: TRBJ2-7
clone_size: few
cdr3_aa: CASSSLAGGPMEQYF
cdr3_nt: TGTGCCAGCAGTTCTCTAGCGGGAGGGCCAATGGAGCAGTACTTC

v_call: TRBV29-1
d_call: TRBD1
j_call: TRBJ2-3
clone_size: many
cdr3_aa: CSVPGQGVNTQYF
cdr3_nt: TGCAGCGTCCCGGGACAGGGAGTGAATACGCAGTATTTT

v_call: TRBV19
d_call: NA
j_call: TRBJ2-2
clone_size: NA
cdr3_aa: CASSIPGDTGELFF
cdr3_nt: TGTGCCAGTAGTATTCCCGGGGACACCGGGGAGCTGTTTTTT

v_call: TRBV19
d_call: NA
j_call: TRBJ2-7
clone_size: NA
cdr3_aa: CASSYLIKEGEQYF
cdr3_nt: TGTGCCAGTAGTTACTTGATTAAGGAGGGGGAGCAGTACTTC